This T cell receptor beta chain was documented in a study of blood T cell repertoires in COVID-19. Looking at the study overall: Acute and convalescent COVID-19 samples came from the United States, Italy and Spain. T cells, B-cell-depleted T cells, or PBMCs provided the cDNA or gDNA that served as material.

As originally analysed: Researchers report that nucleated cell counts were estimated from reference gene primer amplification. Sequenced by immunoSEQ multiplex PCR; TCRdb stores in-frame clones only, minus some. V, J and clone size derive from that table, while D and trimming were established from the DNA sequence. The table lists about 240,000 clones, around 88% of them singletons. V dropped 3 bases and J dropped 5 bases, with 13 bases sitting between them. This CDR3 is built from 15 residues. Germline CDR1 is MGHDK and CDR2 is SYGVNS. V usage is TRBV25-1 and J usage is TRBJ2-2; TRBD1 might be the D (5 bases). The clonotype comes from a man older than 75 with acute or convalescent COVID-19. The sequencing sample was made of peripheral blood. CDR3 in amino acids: CASSEGDRETGELFF. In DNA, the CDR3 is TGTGCCAGCAGTGAGGGCGACAGAGAGACCGGGGAGCTGTTTTTT.